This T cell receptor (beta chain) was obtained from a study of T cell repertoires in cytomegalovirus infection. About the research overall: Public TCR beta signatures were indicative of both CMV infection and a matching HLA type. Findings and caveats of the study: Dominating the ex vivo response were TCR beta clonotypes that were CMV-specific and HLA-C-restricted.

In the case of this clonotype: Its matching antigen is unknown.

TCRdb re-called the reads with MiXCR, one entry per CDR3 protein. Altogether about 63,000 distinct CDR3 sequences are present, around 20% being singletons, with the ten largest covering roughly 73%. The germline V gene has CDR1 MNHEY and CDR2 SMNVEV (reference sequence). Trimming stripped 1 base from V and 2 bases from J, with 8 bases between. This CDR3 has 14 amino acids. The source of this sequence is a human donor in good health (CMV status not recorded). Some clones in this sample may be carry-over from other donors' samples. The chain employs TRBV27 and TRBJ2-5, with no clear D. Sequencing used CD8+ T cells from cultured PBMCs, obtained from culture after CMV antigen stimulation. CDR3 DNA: TGTGCCAGCAGTTTATTGGGCCGGCAAGAGACCCAGTACTTC. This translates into CASSLLGRQETQYF.